These 8 T cell receptor beta chains were all obtained from the same sample, sequenced in a study of T cell repertoires in cytomegalovirus infection. TCRdb re-derived calls from the reads in MiXCR, one entry per CDR3 protein. The sample records approximately 400,000 distinct CDR3 sequences, 30% to 40% being singletons. Sequencing input: PBMCs. These receptors came from a human donor in good health (CMV status not recorded). Some clones in this sample may be carry-over from other donors' samples.

This chain uses TRBV7-9 with TRBJ2-3; D is perhaps TRBD2 (6 bases). Per germline, CDR1 SEHNR and CDR2 FQNEAQ (reference sequence). V was clipped by 2 bases and J by 1 base, with 13 bases between them. The CDR3 consists of 16 residues. CDR3 amino acids: CASSLLVSGGTDTQYF. CDR3 bases: TGTGCCAGCAGCTTACTCGTTTCGGGGGGCACAGATACGCAGTATTTT.

This rearrangement joins TRBV20-1 to TRBJ2-2, with 13 bases aligning to TRBD2. The germline V gene encodes CDR1 DFQATT and CDR2 SNEGSKA (reference sequence). CDR3 size: 20 residues. Losses at the gene ends were 0 bases for V and 1 base for J; bases not matched to a gene: 11. This chain's CDR3 is CSARDPRLAGGRMNTGELFF. DNA of the CDR3: TGCAGTGCTAGAGATCCCCGACTAGCGGGGGGCCGCATGAACACCGGGGAGCTGTTTTTT.

This rearrangement joins TRBV20-1 to TRBJ1-1; 8 bases match TRBD1. The V gene's germline CDR1 is DFQATT and CDR2 SNEGSKA (reference sequence). The CDR3 totals 14 residues. With 5 bases clipped from V and 1 base from J, the junction kept 6 bases outside the gene matches. The DNA of the CDR3 is TGCAGTGCTGGAGGACAGGGTTGGAACACTGAAGCTTTCTTT. It specifies CSAGGQGWNTEAFF.

This sequence joins TRBV11-2 and TRBJ2-1; D ambiguous. CDR1 SGHAT and CDR2 FQNNGV come from the germline V gene. V was shortened by 3 bases and J by 0 bases, with 9 bases between the two germline ends. This CDR3 region has 15 residues. CDR3 protein: CASSFSPSSYNEQFF. The CDR3, as DNA: TGTGCCAGCAGCTTCTCCCCCAGCTCCTACAATGAGCAGTTCTTC.

V is TRBV11-2 and J is TRBJ2-3; perhaps TRBD2 as D (5 bases). The CDR3 covers 15 residues. V lost 0 bases and J lost 4, with 11 bases in between. Germline V gives CDR1 SGHAT, CDR2 FQNNGV. The CDR3 is CASSLEGRTSDTQYF. CDR3 DNA: TGTGCCAGCAGCTTAGAAGGGAGAACGTCAGATACGCAGTATTTT.

Concerning this clonotype: Just one base apart from a much larger clone, this may be a read error. This chain connects TRBV11-2 to TRBJ2-1; possibly TRBD2 for D (5 bases). CDR1 is SGHAT and CDR2 is FQNNGV in the germline V gene. The CDR3 totals 15 residues. CDR3 protein: CASSLYTGMINEQLF. As DNA, the CDR3 is TGTGCCAGCAGCTTATATACCGGGATGATCAATGAGCAGTTATTC.

V is TRBV9 and J is TRBJ2-5; no definite D call. V was trimmed by 0 bases and J by 2 bases, leaving 14 bases between them. Germline-derived CDR1 and CDR2 are SGDLS and YYNGEE. The CDR3 contains 16 residues. The DNA for the CDR3 is TGTGCCAGCAGCGTAGCTGAATCGGCTCCACAAGAGACCCAGTACTTC. Amino acid sequence: CASSVAESAPQETQYF.

This clonotype was seen more than once but under ten times. This may stem from a read error, because a much larger clone lies one nucleotide away. The rearrangement uses TRBV11-2 and TRBJ2-7, with 8 bases matching TRBD2. Germline CDR1 reads SGHAT; CDR2 reads FQNNGV. The length of the CDR3 is 14 residues. V was pared by 3 bases and J by 0 bases, with 1 base of the junction left unmatched. The CDR3: CASSFAGGSYEQYF. CDR3 DNA sequence: TGTGCCAGCAGCTTCGCGGGGGGCTCCTACGAGCAGTACTTC. Full variable domain (remainder filled in from reference TRBV11-2 and TRBJ2-7): EAGVAQSPRYKIIEKRQSVAFWCNPISGHATLYWYQQILGQGPKLLIQFQNNGVVDDSQLPKDRFSAERLKGVDSTLKIQPAKLEDSAVYLCASSFAGGSYEQYFGPGTRLTVT.